The 8 T cell receptor beta chains reported below all come from one sample, sequenced in a study of blood T cell repertoires in COVID-19. The method was immunoSEQ multiplex PCR; TCRdb's version includes in-frame clones alone and lacks a portion of them. The sample has over 55,000 clones, about 88% seen once. Sequenced sample: peripheral blood. These receptors were obtained from a human donor with active COVID-19. The donor label of this sample is uncertain.

The chain has TRBV9 and TRBJ2-3, with TRBD2 matching over 8 bases. This CDR3 contains 17 residues. Per the germline V gene, CDR1 is SGDLS and CDR2 is YYNGEE. Trimming cost V 0 bases and J 6 bases; bases outside gene matches: 12. In DNA, the CDR3 is TGTGCCAGCAGCGTAGGAGGGGGGACTAGTTTGCGGGATACGCAGTATTTT. Its translation is CASSVGGGTSLRDTQYF.

This chain joins TRBV2 and TRBJ2-5; 11 bases fit TRBD2. The germline CDR1 and CDR2 sequences are SNHLY and FYNNEI. The CDR3 contains 17 residues. V was pared by 4 bases and J by 5 bases, with 12 bases of the junction left unmatched. The CDR3 loop is CASSASWLAGGDETQYF. The DNA of the CDR3 is TGTGCCAGCAGTGCGTCATGGCTAGCGGGGGGTGATGAGACCCAGTACTTC.

This chain joins TRBV27 and TRBJ2-7, with 13 bases matching TRBD2. Germline V CDR1 and CDR2: MNHEY, SMNVEV (reference sequence). This CDR3 has 15 amino acids. V lost 3 bases and J lost 4; bases outside the gene matches: 3. The CDR3 here is CASSFGTSGEYEQYF. The DNA for the CDR3 is TGTGCCAGCAGTTTCGGGACTAGCGGGGAGTACGAGCAGTACTTC.

Only a few counts were recorded for this clone. The V call is TRBV6-2 or TRBV6-3, the J call TRBJ2-7; TRBD1 is a possible D gene (5 bases). CDR1 MNHEY and CDR2 SVGEGT come from the germline V gene. CDR3 length: 17 amino acids. V dropped 0 bases and J dropped 0 bases, with 15 bases sitting between them. The CDR3 protein is CASSYSKVAQGSYEQYF. In DNA, the CDR3 is TGTGCCAGCAGTTACTCGAAAGTTGCCCAGGGCTCCTACGAGCAGTACTTC.

The table lists this clone with a count of one. CDR3: CASSGLAGVYNEQFF. CDR3 sequence (DNA): TGTGCCAGCTCCGGACTAGCGGGAGTCTACAATGAGCAGTTCTTC. This sequence joins TRBV18 and TRBJ2-1; 13 bases agree with TRBD2. Per the germline V gene, CDR1 is KGHSH and CDR2 is LQKENI. With V trimmed by 6 bases and J by 3 bases, 2 bases remained unmatched. The CDR3 totals 15 residues.

This CDR3 reads CSASPQVTYGELFF. CDR3 bases: TGCAGTGCTAGTCCACAGGTGACGTACGGGGAGCTGTTTTTT. The chain carries TRBV20-1 and TRBJ2-2; tentatively, D is TRBD1 (5 bases). The CDR3 consists of 14 residues. The germline V and J ends were trimmed by 3 bases and 7 bases, with 15 bases remaining between them. CDR1 and CDR2 from the germline V gene are DFQATT and SNEGSKA (reference sequence).

The chain carries TRBV5-1 and TRBJ2-2; 9 positions agree with TRBD1. V dropped 5 bases and J dropped 0; count of bases not matched to a gene: 5. Germline CDR1 and CDR2: SGHRS and YFSETQ. CDR3 length: 16 amino acids. In DNA, the CDR3 is TGCGCCAGCAGGGACAGGGGTAGTTCGAACACCGGGGAGCTGTTTTTT. The encoded protein is CASRDRGSSNTGELFF.

A few counts support this clone. The chain recombines TRBV10-3 with TRBJ1-5; a weak D match, TRBD1 (5 bases). Germline lookup yields CDR1 ENHRY and CDR2 SYGVKD. The ends were cut back, 1 base at V and 1 base at J, with 14 bases in the middle. This CDR3 has 17 amino acids. The CDR3 bases are TGTGCCATCAGTGAGTACCAGGGTCTCCCAAGCAATCAGCCCCAGCATTTT. Its protein is CAISEYQGLPSNQPQHF.